This T cell receptor beta chain was identified in a study of T cell responses to AZD1222 COVID-19 vaccine. The method was immunoSEQ multiplex PCR; TCRdb's version includes in-frame clones alone and lacks a portion of them. The table records 140,000 to 150,000 clones, around 92% of them present only once. V lost 0 bases, J lost 2 bases, and 17 bases lay in between. The CDR3 runs 17 residues. This sequence originates from an adult who had recovered from COVID-19. The source was peripheral blood, collected after recovery from COVID-19. The chain uses TRBV23-1 and TRBJ2-7; possible D gene TRBD2, 5 bases. TRBV23-1 is labeled an ORF, and its function is uncertain. The CDR3 region is CASSQSKSTGITYEQYF. The DNA of the CDR3 is TGCGCCAGCAGTCAATCTAAGTCTACGGGAATTACCTACGAGCAGTACTTC.